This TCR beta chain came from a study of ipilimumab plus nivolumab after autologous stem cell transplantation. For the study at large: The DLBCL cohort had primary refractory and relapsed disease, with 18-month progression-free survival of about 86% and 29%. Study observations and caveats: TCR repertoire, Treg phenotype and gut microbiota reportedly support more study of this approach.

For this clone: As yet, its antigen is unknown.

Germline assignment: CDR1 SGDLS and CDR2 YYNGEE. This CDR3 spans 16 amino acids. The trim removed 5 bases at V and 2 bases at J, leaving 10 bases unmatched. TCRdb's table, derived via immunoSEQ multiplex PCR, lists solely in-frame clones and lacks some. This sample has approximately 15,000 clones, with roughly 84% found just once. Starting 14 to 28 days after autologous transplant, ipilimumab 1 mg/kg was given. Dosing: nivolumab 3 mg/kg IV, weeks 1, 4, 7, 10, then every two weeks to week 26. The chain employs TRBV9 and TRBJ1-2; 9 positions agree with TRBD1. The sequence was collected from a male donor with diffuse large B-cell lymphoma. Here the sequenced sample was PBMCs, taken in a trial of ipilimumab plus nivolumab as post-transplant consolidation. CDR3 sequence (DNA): TGTGCCAGCAGTGGGGGCTACGGACAGGGGAACTATGGCTACACCTTC. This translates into CASSGGYGQGNYGYTF.